Reported below is one TCR beta chain. The target antigen is unknown. CDR1 is SEHNR, CDR2 FQNEAQ, per germline (reference sequence). V lost 0 bases and J lost 7, with 10 bases in between. The length of the CDR3 is 14 residues. Vbeta (60) and Jbeta (13) primers were used in the PCR. Produced via immunoSEQ multiplex PCR; TCRdb's table is partial and in-frame only. This table holds about 110,000 clones, 81% found once. The data belong to a study of cytomegalovirus exposure and HLA in healthy donors. General study results and limits: Later, an analysis showed that TCR beta chains associated with HLA were more clonally expanded than others that were equally common. Later analysis associated a missense DCLRE1C variant with TCR beta V- and J-gene trimming. While the bulk of TCR sequences proved rare, some public TCRs turned up in many donors. Productive rates of about 87% or about 30% were seen for most TCR beta V segments in an earlier analysis.

The sequenced sample was PBMCs. This sequence originates from a man aged 30 to 39 in good health and CMV-seronegative. This chain connects TRBV7-9 to TRBJ2-1; D perhaps matches TRBD2 (7 bases). CDR3 sequence: CASSLAGGRNEQFF. The CDR3 nucleotides read TGTGCCAGCAGCTTAGCGGGGGGGCGGAATGAGCAGTTCTTC. Drawing the rest from reference TRBV7-9 and TRBJ2-1, the complete variable domain is DTGVSQNPRHKITKRGQNVTFRCDPISEHNRLYWYRQTLGQGPEFLTYFQNEAQLEKSRLLSDRFSAERPKGSFSTLEIQRTEQGDSAMYLCASSLAGGRNEQFFGPGTRLTVL.